These 7 T cell receptor beta chains were sequenced from one sample in a study of blood T cell repertoires in COVID-19 (TCRdb year 2020). The library was generated by the immunoSEQ multiplex PCR assay. As stored in TCRdb, this immuneACCESS dataset retains in-frame rearrangements with V and J assigned. A fraction of the clones does not appear; measured against another copy, unresolved V genes explain less than half of the discrepancy, and the remainder lacks a known reason. This sample holds about 160,000 clones; roughly 85% were observed only once. More than 1% of the sample is held by the ten biggest clonotypes. Input material: peripheral blood. The receptors stem from a middle-aged man with acute or convalescent COVID-19.

V and J are TRBV30 and TRBJ2-6; D may be TRBD2 (5 bases). The germline V gene has CDR1 GTSNPN and CDR2 SVGIG (reference sequence). The V end was cut by 1 base, the J end by 4 bases, with 8 bases between. This CDR3 comprises 14 residues. The CDR3 DNA follows: TGTGCCTGGAGTGGGGGAGCAGGGGCCAACGTCCTGACTTTC. Translation: CAWSGGAGANVLTF.

The genes are TRBV28 and TRBJ1-1, with D uncertain. Germline V lookup: CDR1 MDHEN, CDR2 SYDVKM. Trimming cost V 2 bases and J 4 bases, with 8 bases left between them. The CDR3 spans 13 residues. CDR3: CASSLREGTEAFF. The CDR3 DNA sequence: TGTGCCAGCAGTTTAAGGGAGGGCACTGAAGCTTTCTTT.

The rearrangement joins TRBV4-1 to TRBJ2-1, with D perhaps matching TRBD2 (6 bases). The length of the CDR3 is 15 residues. V dropped 1 base and J dropped 2 bases, with 9 bases sitting between them. Germline values: CDR1 MGHRA, CDR2 YSYEKL. CDR3 in amino acids: CASSQGDLTYNEQFF. The DNA of the CDR3 is TGCGCCAGCAGCCAAGGGGACTTAACCTACAATGAGCAGTTCTTC.

The chain recombines TRBV6-5 with TRBJ2-3, with D possibly matching TRBD1 (6 bases). CDR1 and CDR2 (germline): MNHEY, SVGAGI. The CDR3 length is 12 residues. Trimming pared 4 bases from V and 10 bases from J, leaving 12 bases between. CDR3 DNA sequence: TGTGCCAGCAGTTCAACAGGGTTCCCGCAGTATTTT. It specifies CASSSTGFPQYF.

The gene calls are TRBV12-5 and TRBJ2-7; TRBD1 might be the D (7 bases). Looked up from germline, CDR1 is LGHNT and CDR2 is FRNRAP. V dropped 6 bases and J dropped 4 bases, with 19 bases sitting between them. The CDR3 consists of 15 residues. The CDR3 bases are TGTGCTAGTGGGGGGGGCACAGGGGTAAGGTACGAGCAGTACTTC. It is translated as CASGGGTGVRYEQYF.

The chain uses TRBV15 and TRBJ2-7; tentatively, D is TRBD2 (6 bases). V was clipped by 0 bases and J by 3 bases, with 6 bases between them. The CDR3 has 13 amino acids. Germline assignment: CDR1 LNHNV and CDR2 YYDKDF (reference sequence). CDR3 sequence (DNA): TGTGCCACCAGCAGAGAGGGGGGCTACGAGCAGTACTTC. Its translation is CATSREGGYEQYF.

V is TRBV6-5 and J is TRBJ1-1; 7 bases map to TRBD1. The CDR3 is made up of 13 amino acids. V dropped 6 bases and J dropped 4; count of bases not matched to a gene: 5. CDR1 is MNHEY and CDR2 is SVGAGI in the germline V gene. CDR3 sequence reads: CASSAGQRTEAFF. In DNA, the CDR3 is TGTGCCAGCAGCGCGGGACAGCGCACTGAAGCTTTCTTT.